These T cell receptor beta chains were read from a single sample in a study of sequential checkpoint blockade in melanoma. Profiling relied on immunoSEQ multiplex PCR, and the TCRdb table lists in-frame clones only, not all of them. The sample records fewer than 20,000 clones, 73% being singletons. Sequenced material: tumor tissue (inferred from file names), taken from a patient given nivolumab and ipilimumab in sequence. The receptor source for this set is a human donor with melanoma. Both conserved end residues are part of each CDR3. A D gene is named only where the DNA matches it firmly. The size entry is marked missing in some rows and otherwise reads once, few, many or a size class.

CDR3aa: CASSATSPPYEQYF
CDR3nt: TGTGCCAGCAGCGCGACTAGCCCACCCTACGAGCAGTACTTC
v_gene: TRBV9
d_gene: TRBD2
abundance: few
j_gene: TRBJ2-7

CDR3aa: CASSQLGWTSGPSEQFF
CDR3nt: TGCGCCAGCAGCCAACTAGGATGGACTAGCGGACCAAGTGAGCAGTTCTTC
v_gene: TRBV1
d_gene: .
abundance: .
j_gene: TRBJ2-1

CDR3aa: CASSPRGGANTDTQYF
CDR3nt: TGTGCCAGCAGCCCCCGCGGGGGGGCGAACACAGATACGCAGTATTTT
v_gene: TRBV11-3
d_gene: TRBD2
abundance: .
j_gene: TRBJ2-3

CDR3aa: CATKRSQGGTDTQYF
CDR3nt: TGTGCCACTAAACGCTCGCAGGGAGGCACAGATACGCAGTATTTT
v_gene: TRBV15
d_gene: .
abundance: once
j_gene: TRBJ2-3

CDR3aa: CASSYSTSNQPQHF
CDR3nt: TGTGCCAGCAGTTACTCGACGAGCAATCAGCCCCAGCATTTT
v_gene: TRBV6-8
d_gene: .
abundance: .
j_gene: TRBJ1-5

CDR3aa: CASSTDREGQPQHF
CDR3nt: TGTGCCAGTAGTACAGACAGGGAGGGTCAGCCCCAGCATTTT
v_gene: TRBV19
d_gene: TRBD1
abundance: .
j_gene: TRBJ1-5

CDR3aa: CASSPPGLREKLFF
CDR3nt: TGTGCCAGCTCACCACCGGGGTTAAGGGAAAAACTGTTTTTT
v_gene: TRBV18
d_gene: .
abundance: few
j_gene: TRBJ1-4

CDR3aa: CASSEQGSNTEAFF
CDR3nt: TGCGCCAGCAGTGAACAGGGGAGTAACACTGAAGCTTTCTTT
v_gene: TRBV10-2
d_gene: TRBD1
abundance: once
j_gene: TRBJ1-1

CDR3aa: CAWSAYSGNTIYF
CDR3nt: TGTGCCTGGAGCGCCTACTCTGGAAACACCATATATTTT
v_gene: TRBV30
d_gene: .
abundance: .
j_gene: TRBJ1-3

CDR3aa: CASRGETGNYGYTF
CDR3nt: TGTGCCAGTAGGGGGGAGACAGGGAACTATGGCTACACCTTC
v_gene: TRBV19
d_gene: TRBD1
abundance: .
j_gene: TRBJ1-2

CDR3aa: CAWYGAGGELFF
CDR3nt: TGTGCCTGGTACGGAGCAGGCGGGGAGCTGTTTTTT
v_gene: TRBV30
d_gene: .
abundance: once
j_gene: TRBJ2-2

CDR3aa: CASSPRDRDAGNTIYF
CDR3nt: TGTGCCAGCAGCCCACGGGACAGGGATGCGGGAAACACCATATATTTT
v_gene: TRBV9
d_gene: TRBD1
abundance: .
j_gene: TRBJ1-3

CDR3aa: CASSFPGLSYEQYF
CDR3nt: TGTGCCAGCAGTTTCCCAGGGTTGTCCTACGAGCAGTACTTC
v_gene: TRBV28
d_gene: .
abundance: .
j_gene: TRBJ2-7

CDR3aa: CATRPPGYEQYF
CDR3nt: TGTGCCACCCGCCCCCCCGGCTACGAGCAGTACTTC
v_gene: TRBV9
d_gene: .
abundance: .
j_gene: TRBJ2-7

CDR3aa: CASSGGQANYEQYF
CDR3nt: TGTGCCAGCTCCGGCGGACAGGCTAACTACGAGCAGTACTTC
v_gene: TRBV18
d_gene: TRBD1
abundance: once
j_gene: TRBJ2-7

CDR3aa: CASSPGQHRNTEAFF
CDR3nt: TGTGCCAGCTCACCGGGGCAGCACAGGAACACTGAAGCTTTCTTT
v_gene: TRBV18
d_gene: .
abundance: .
j_gene: TRBJ1-1

CDR3aa: CASSYGPQLDDEQFF
CDR3nt: TGTGCCAGTAGTTATGGGCCACAGCTAGACGATGAGCAGTTCTTC
v_gene: TRBV19
d_gene: .
abundance: .
j_gene: TRBJ2-1

CDR3aa: CASSFGQGGNIQYF
CDR3nt: TGCGCCAGCAGCTTCGGACAGGGAGGGAACATTCAGTACTTC
v_gene: TRBV5-1
d_gene: .
abundance: .
j_gene: TRBJ2-4

CDR3aa: CASSLQGAGGTEAFF
CDR3nt: TGTGCCAGCAGCCTACAGGGGGCGGGGGGCACTGAAGCTTTCTTT
v_gene: TRBV7-5
d_gene: .
abundance: .
j_gene: TRBJ1-1

CDR3aa: CASDPSGRSSGELFF
CDR3nt: TGTGCCAGCGACCCCAGCGGGAGGTCTTCCGGGGAGCTGTTTTTT
v_gene: TRBV12-5
d_gene: TRBD2
abundance: .
j_gene: TRBJ2-2

CDR3aa: CASSEGLAAEETQYF
CDR3nt: TGCGCCAGCAGTGAGGGACTAGCGGCTGAAGAGACCCAGTACTTC
v_gene: TRBV10-2
d_gene: TRBD2
abundance: .
j_gene: TRBJ2-5

CDR3aa: CASSRQSTLYEQYF
CDR3nt: TGTGCCAGTAGCCGACAGAGCACGCTCTACGAGCAGTACTTC
v_gene: TRBV19
d_gene: .
abundance: .
j_gene: TRBJ2-7

CDR3aa: CASREWAGPQHF
CDR3nt: TGTGCCAGCAGGGAGTGGGCAGGGCCCCAGCATTTT
v_gene: TRBV6-8
d_gene: .
abundance: few
j_gene: TRBJ1-5

CDR3aa: CASSSGLAGGGTGELFF
CDR3nt: TGCGCCAGCAGCTCGGGACTAGCGGGAGGAGGTACCGGGGAGCTGTTTTTT
v_gene: TRBV5-1
d_gene: TRBD2
abundance: .
j_gene: TRBJ2-2

CDR3aa: CASSLEGRGVDEQYF
CDR3nt: TGTGCCAGCAGCTTAGAGGGCCGGGGCGTAGACGAGCAGTACTTC
v_gene: TRBV7-5
d_gene: .
abundance: .
j_gene: TRBJ2-7

CDR3aa: CASSQDGRGNIDEKLFF
CDR3nt: TGCGCCAGCAGCCAAGACGGGCGGGGGAATATCGATGAAAAACTGTTTTTT
v_gene: TRBV1
d_gene: .
abundance: .
j_gene: TRBJ1-4

CDR3aa: CAKYSVLSYEQYF
CDR3nt: TGTGCCAAATACAGTGTCCTATCCTACGAGCAGTACTTC
v_gene: TRBV30
d_gene: .
abundance: .
j_gene: TRBJ2-7

CDR3aa: CASSIALGNEQFF
CDR3nt: TGTGCCAGTAGTATAGCTTTAGGAAATGAGCAGTTCTTC
v_gene: TRBV19
d_gene: .
abundance: .
j_gene: TRBJ2-1

CDR3aa: CASSLAQGRAAFF
CDR3nt: TGTGCCAGCAGCTTAGCGCAGGGTCGGGCGGCTTTCTTT
v_gene: TRBV7-8
d_gene: .
abundance: .
j_gene: TRBJ1-1

CDR3aa: CASSPRPPGQGTYNEQFF
CDR3nt: TGTGCCAGCTCACCACGCCCCCCGGGACAGGGAACCTACAATGAGCAGTTCTTC
v_gene: TRBV18
d_gene: TRBD1
abundance: .
j_gene: TRBJ2-1

CDR3aa: CASSPGQGSYEQYF
CDR3nt: TGTGCCAGCTCACCCGGACAGGGCTCCTACGAGCAGTACTTC
v_gene: TRBV18
d_gene: TRBD1
abundance: .
j_gene: TRBJ2-7

CDR3aa: CATQEREIFRTTQYF
CDR3nt: TGTGCCACCCAGGAGCGGGAAATATTCCGGACGACCCAGTACTTC
v_gene: TRBV28
d_gene: TRBD2
abundance: .
j_gene: TRBJ2-5

CDR3aa: CASSLLVAGQGKDEQFF
CDR3nt: TGTGCCAGCAGCTTACTCGTGGCGGGACAGGGTAAAGATGAGCAGTTCTTC
v_gene: TRBV11-3
d_gene: TRBD1
abundance: .
j_gene: TRBJ2-1

CDR3aa: CASSRDSLFDHGYTF
CDR3nt: TGTGCCAGCAGCCGGGACAGCCTATTTGATCATGGCTACACCTTC
v_gene: TRBV14
d_gene: TRBD1
abundance: .
j_gene: TRBJ1-2

CDR3aa: CASSDGQGAKNIQYF
CDR3nt: TGTGCCAGTAGTGACGGACAGGGAGCCAAAAACATTCAGTACTTC
v_gene: TRBV19
d_gene: TRBD1
abundance: .
j_gene: TRBJ2-4

CDR3aa: CASTPSAGGGTGELFF
CDR3nt: TGTGCCAGCACCCCCTCGGCGGGAGGAGGCACCGGGGAGCTGTTTTTT
v_gene: TRBV6-7
d_gene: TRBD2
abundance: .
j_gene: TRBJ2-2

CDR3aa: CAWSKGTLPNYGYTF
CDR3nt: TGTGCCTGGAGTAAAGGGACACTACCTAACTATGGCTACACCTTC
v_gene: TRBV30
d_gene: .
abundance: .
j_gene: TRBJ1-2

CDR3aa: CASSLETVISSGNTIYF
CDR3nt: TGTGCCAGCAGCTTAGAAACGGTTATCTCCTCTGGAAACACCATATATTTT
v_gene: TRBV11-1
d_gene: .
abundance: few
j_gene: TRBJ1-3

CDR3aa: CASSLSSGRADEQYF
CDR3nt: TGCGCCAGCAGCTTGTCGAGCGGGAGGGCCGACGAGCAGTACTTC
v_gene: TRBV5-1
d_gene: TRBD2
abundance: few
j_gene: TRBJ2-7

CDR3aa: CASSTRDSYNSPLHF
CDR3nt: TGTGCCAGCAGCACCCGGGACAGTTATAATTCACCCCTCCACTTT
v_gene: TRBV9
d_gene: TRBD1
abundance: .
j_gene: TRBJ1-6

CDR3aa: CASAPGQAYNEQFF
CDR3nt: TGTGCTAGTGCCCCGGGACAGGCCTACAATGAGCAGTTCTTC
v_gene: TRBV12-5
d_gene: TRBD1
abundance: .
j_gene: TRBJ2-1

CDR3aa: CASSYLGPDTQYF
CDR3nt: TGTGCCAGCAGTTACCTCGGCCCAGATACGCAGTATTTT
v_gene: TRBV6-8
d_gene: .
abundance: .
j_gene: TRBJ2-3

CDR3aa: CASSLSGRLDGYTF
CDR3nt: TGCGCCAGCAGCTTGTCTGGAAGGTTGGATGGCTACACCTTC
v_gene: TRBV5-1
d_gene: .
abundance: .
j_gene: TRBJ1-2

CDR3aa: CASSRGDGTSRYTQYF
CDR3nt: TGCGCCAGCAGTCGGGGGGACGGGACTAGCAGGTATACGCAGTATTTT
v_gene: TRBV5-1
d_gene: TRBD2
abundance: .
j_gene: TRBJ2-3

CDR3aa: CASSFRSDLVDGYEQYF
CDR3nt: TGTGCCAGCAGTTTCCGATCGGACCTCGTCGACGGCTACGAGCAGTACTTC
v_gene: TRBV28
d_gene: .
abundance: medium-sized
j_gene: TRBJ2-7

CDR3aa: CASSYSINQPQHF
CDR3nt: TGTGCCAGCAGTTACTCCATTAATCAGCCCCAGCATTTT
v_gene: TRBV6-8
d_gene: .
abundance: .
j_gene: TRBJ1-5

CDR3aa: CASSIEGPRISRPQHF
CDR3nt: TGTGCCAGTAGTATAGAGGGCCCCCGGATTAGTCGGCCCCAGCATTTT
v_gene: TRBV19
d_gene: .
abundance: .
j_gene: TRBJ1-5

CDR3aa: CASSQDRGLRGPDTQYF
CDR3nt: TGCGCCAGCAGCCAAGATAGGGGGTTAAGGGGCCCAGATACGCAGTATTTT
v_gene: TRBV1
d_gene: .
abundance: .
j_gene: TRBJ2-3

CDR3aa: CASSQLEGYGYTF
CDR3nt: TGTGCCAGCAGCCAACTGGAAGGCTATGGCTACACCTTC
v_gene: TRBV14
d_gene: .
abundance: .
j_gene: TRBJ1-2

CDR3aa: CASRTGGDQPQHF
CDR3nt: TGCGCCAGCAGGACAGGGGGAGACCAGCCCCAGCATTTT
v_gene: TRBV10-2
d_gene: TRBD1
abundance: .
j_gene: TRBJ1-5

CDR3aa: CASSPVRDGHYNEQFF
CDR3nt: TGTGCCAGCTCACCTGTTAGGGACGGACACTACAATGAGCAGTTCTTC
v_gene: TRBV18
d_gene: .
abundance: once
j_gene: TRBJ2-1

CDR3aa: CASSQTAGGISGNTIYF
CDR3nt: TGTGCCAGCAGCCAAACAGCGGGGGGCATCTCTGGAAACACCATATATTTT
v_gene: TRBV9
d_gene: .
abundance: .
j_gene: TRBJ1-3

CDR3aa: CASIPGGTSTDTQYF
CDR3nt: TGCGCCAGCATCCCCGGGGGGACTAGCACAGATACGCAGTATTTT
v_gene: TRBV5-1
d_gene: TRBD2
abundance: .
j_gene: TRBJ2-3

CDR3aa: CASSVDRLNEKLFF
CDR3nt: TGTGCCAGCAGCGTGGACAGGCTTAATGAAAAACTGTTTTTT
v_gene: TRBV11-3
d_gene: TRBD1
abundance: .
j_gene: TRBJ1-4

CDR3aa: CASSGGPQWPQHF
CDR3nt: TGTGCCAGCAGTGGCGGCCCTCAATGGCCCCAGCATTTT
v_gene: TRBV28
d_gene: .
abundance: .
j_gene: TRBJ1-5